A single T cell receptor (beta chain) is shown here with its context. The antigen is unknown. Profiling relied on immunoSEQ multiplex PCR, and the TCRdb table lists in-frame clones only, not all of them. The sample has around 120,000 clones, about 95% seen once; the top ten hold under 2%. The sample belongs to a study of siplizumab effects on memory and regulatory T cells. The CDR3 sequence is 14 residues long. Germline CDR1 is MNHEY and CDR2 is SMNVEV (reference sequence). V gave up 1 base and J gave up 6 bases, with 12 bases separating them. General observations from the study: The naive T cell population seemed more diverse than memory cells and seemed a major contributor to the alloresponse.

V is TRBV27 and J is TRBJ1-2; D possibly corresponds to TRBD1 (6 bases). The sequence was collected from a human donor in good health. The sample comprised non-Treg CD4+ T cells sorted from blood. CDR3 sequence (DNA): TGTGCCAGCAGTTTATTCCCAGGGGAGAATGGCTACACCTTC. This codes for CASSLFPGENGYTF.